This TCR beta chain comes out of a study of blood T cell repertoires in COVID-19. Study as a whole: Some COVID-19 samples were acute and others convalescent; all came from the United States, Italy and Spain. From T cells, B-cell-depleted T cells, or PBMCs came the material, which was cDNA or gDNA.

Authors' analysis steps: Amplifying reference gene primers gave estimates of nucleated cell counts. Only in-frame clones appear in the TCRdb table, and some are missing; sequencing was by immunoSEQ multiplex PCR. From that table come the V and J calls and clone size; the DNA was used to work out D and trimming. Here the sample spans roughly 340,000 clones, 89% being singletons. The CDR3 sequence is 13 residues long. Trimming took off 7 bases at V and 0 bases at J, with 12 bases between the two ends. Looked up from germline, CDR1 is SQVTM and CDR2 is ANQGSEA. The chain recombines TRBV29-1 with TRBJ1-1; no firm D call. Sequencing input: peripheral blood. This sequence was found in a woman aged 30 to 39 with COVID-19, enrolled during active disease. The CDR3 reads CSAEGRMNTEAFF. CDR3 bases: TGCAGCGCCGAGGGCAGAATGAACACTGAAGCTTTCTTT.